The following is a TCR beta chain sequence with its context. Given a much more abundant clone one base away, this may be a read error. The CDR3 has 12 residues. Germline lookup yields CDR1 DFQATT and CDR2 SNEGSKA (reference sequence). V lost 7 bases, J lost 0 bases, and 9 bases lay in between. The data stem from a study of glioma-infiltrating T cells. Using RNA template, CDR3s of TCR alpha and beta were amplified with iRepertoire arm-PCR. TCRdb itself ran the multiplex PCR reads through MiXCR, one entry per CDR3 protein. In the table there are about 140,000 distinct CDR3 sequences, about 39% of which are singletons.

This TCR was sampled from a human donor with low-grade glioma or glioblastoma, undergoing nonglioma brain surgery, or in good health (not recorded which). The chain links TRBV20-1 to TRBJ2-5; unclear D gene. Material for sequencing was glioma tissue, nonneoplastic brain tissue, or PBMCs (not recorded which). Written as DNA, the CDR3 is TGCAGTGTCTCGGCGGACCAAGAGACCCAGTACTTC. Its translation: CSVSADQETQYF.